The rows below give T cell receptor beta chains drawn from one sample of a study of human T cells and chemical hapten exposure. TCRdb used MiXCR to reprocess the RACE reads, holding one entry per CDR3 protein. The sample lists fewer than 100,000 distinct CDR3 sequences; about 9% were seen once. The sample here was whole blood, taken in connection with sensitization to the hapten diphenylcyclopropenone (DPC). These receptors all come from a woman in her forties with alopecia areata. Some clones in this sample may be carry-over from other donors' samples. Each CDR3 is given with its conserved first and last residue. The D gene is left open where the match is weak. Not all rows give a size; the values are once, few, many and, for expanded clones, a class.

abundance	d_gene	v_gene	j_gene	CDR3nt	CDR3aa
many	-	TRBV7-3	TRBJ2-3	TGTGCCAGCAGCTACGGACCTAGCACAGATACGCAGTATTTT	CASSYGPSTDTQYF
-	-	TRBV5-6	TRBJ1-1	TGTGCCAGCAGCTTGGTTGGGGCGCGGACTGAAGCTTTCTTT	CASSLVGARTEAFF
few	-	TRBV9	TRBJ2-1	TGTGCCAGCAGCGCTCCCGCAGTCAATGAGCAGTTCTTC	CASSAPAVNEQFF
many	-	TRBV4-3	TRBJ2-3	TGCGCCAGCAGCCAAGCCCAGCGCACAGATACGCAGTATTTT	CASSQAQRTDTQYF
many	TRBD2	TRBV12-3/TRBV12-4	TRBJ2-1	TGTGCCAGCAGCACTAGCGGGAGAATAAACAATGAGCAGTTCTTC	CASSTSGRINNEQFF
few	-	TRBV28	TRBJ2-7	TGTGCCAGCAGTTCCCTGGGGACCCACGAGCAGTACTTC	CASSSLGTHEQYF
many	TRBD2	TRBV19	TRBJ2-1	TGTGCCAGTAGCGGAAAGGGCGGGAGCTCCTACAATGAGCAGTTCTTC	CASSGKGGSSYNEQFF
-	TRBD1	TRBV3-1	TRBJ1-1	TGTGCCAGCAGCCACTACAGGGGGGACACTGAAGCTTTCTTT	CASSHYRGDTEAFF
many	-	TRBV6-2/TRBV6-3	TRBJ1-5	TGTGCCAGCAGTTCTCACAGAGATAGCAATCAGCCCCAGCATTTT	CASSSHRDSNQPQHF
few	TRBD2	TRBV6-5	TRBJ2-7	TGTGCCAGCAGTCGCACCGGGAGGGCCTCCTACGAGCAGTACTTC	CASSRTGRASYEQYF
many	TRBD2	TRBV20-1	TRBJ2-7	TGCAGTGCTAGAGATCCGGGGACTAGCGGGAGCGGAGAGCAGTACTTC	CSARDPGTSGSGEQYF
many	-	TRBV6-5	TRBJ2-7	TGTGCCAGCAGTTACGTGGGACAAGCCCAGGACGAGCAGTACTTC	CASSYVGQAQDEQYF
-	-	TRBV28	TRBJ2-7	TGTGCCAGCAGTTCAGCGACAGAGCAGTACTTC	CASSSATEQYF
-	TRBD1	TRBV28	TRBJ2-7	TGTGCCAGCAGTTTGACAGGGGAATCCTACGAGCAGTACTTC	CASSLTGESYEQYF
few	TRBD2	TRBV6-6	TRBJ2-1	TGTGCCAGCAGCGCTTTGCGGGAGGGTTACAATGAGCAGTTCTTC	CASSALREGYNEQFF
many	TRBD2	TRBV9	TRBJ2-1	TGTGCCAGCAGCGTCTCCGCGGGGGGATTCAATGAGCAGTTCTTC	CASSVSAGGFNEQFF
many	TRBD2	TRBV6-2/TRBV6-3	TRBJ2-1	TGTGCCAGCAGCCTTATGACTAGCGGGAGTTCCCATGAGCAGTTCTTC	CASSLMTSGSSHEQFF
few	-	TRBV27	TRBJ1-5	TGTGCCAGCAGTCCGACGGTCTCCAATCAGCCCCAGCATTTT	CASSPTVSNQPQHF
-	-	TRBV19	TRBJ2-7	TGTGCCAGTAGTATCGGCCAGGGGACGTCCTACGAGCAGTACTTC	CASSIGQGTSYEQYF
-	-	TRBV18	TRBJ1-1	TGTGCCAGCTCACCACCCAGCCTGGCTCAGGGAACTGAAGCTTTCTTT	CASSPPSLAQGTEAFF
-	-	TRBV29-1	TRBJ2-2	TGCAGCGTTGAGGGCCAGTCTCACACCGGGGAGCTGTTTTTT	CSVEGQSHTGELFF
many	TRBD2	TRBV14	TRBJ2-1	TGTGCCAGCAACCGACGGACTAGCGGAAACAATGAGCAGTTCTTC	CASNRRTSGNNEQFF
few	TRBD2	TRBV5-1	TRBJ2-3	TGCGCCAGCAGCTCCGGGACTAGGACCACAGATACGCAGTATTTT	CASSSGTRTTDTQYF
few	TRBD1	TRBV6-1	TRBJ1-5	TGTGCCAGCAGTCCGACAGGGGGGAGGTCGGGCAATCAGCCCCAGCATTTT	CASSPTGGRSGNQPQHF
many	-	TRBV5-8	TRBJ2-5	TGTGCCAGCAGCTTGACAGGACAAGGGCGACTCGGGACCCAGTACTTC	CASSLTGQGRLGTQYF
-	-	TRBV29-1	TRBJ1-2	TGCAGCGTTATGGGATCGGGGACTAACTATGGCTACACCTTC	CSVMGSGTNYGYTF
few	-	TRBV12-2	TRBJ2-7	TGTGCAAGCCTTAAAGGGACCTCCCCGCCGATGGAGTACTTC	CASLKGTSPPMEYF
many	TRBD2	TRBV10-1	TRBJ2-1	TGCGCCAGCAGCCGGACTAGCGGGAGGAGATCCTACAATGAGCAGTTCTTC	CASSRTSGRRSYNEQFF
-	TRBD1	TRBV18	TRBJ2-7	TGTGCCAGCTCACCAAGGGGGCCCTCCTACGAGCAGTACTTC	CASSPRGPSYEQYF
few	TRBD1	TRBV30	TRBJ1-3	TGTGCCTGGAACCCGGGACAGGGGGCTGGAAACACCATATATTTT	CAWNPGQGAGNTIYF
few	-	TRBV12-3/TRBV12-4	TRBJ1-4	TGTGCCAGCAGTGTAGGGTTTAATGAAAAACTGTTTTTT	CASSVGFNEKLFF
few	TRBD1	TRBV19	TRBJ1-2	TGTGCCAGTAGTCCCAAGGACAGGCCCTCCTATGGCTACACCTTC	CASSPKDRPSYGYTF
many	-	TRBV2	TRBJ2-1	TGTGCCAGCGGGGTCTCCTACAATGAGCAGTTCTTC	CASGVSYNEQFF
few	-	TRBV4-1	TRBJ2-1	TGCGCCAGCAGCCAACAAGGGACACAGCTTTACAATGAGCAGTTCTTC	CASSQQGTQLYNEQFF
many	-	TRBV27	TRBJ1-1	TGTGCCAGCAGCAGGACAGTTTTTACTGAAGCTTTCTTT	CASSRTVFTEAFF
few	TRBD1	TRBV20-1	TRBJ2-7	TGCAGTGCTATTTTCCCACGGGGACAGGATTACTACGAGCAGTACTTC	CSAIFPRGQDYYEQYF
many	-	TRBV5-4	TRBJ2-7	TGTGCCAGCAGCTTCTGGGGGGCCTGGGAGCAGTACTTC	CASSFWGAWEQYF
-	-	TRBV6-2/TRBV6-3	TRBJ2-3	TGTGCCAGCAGGCCCCCCCCTAGCACAGATACGCAGTATTTT	CASRPPPSTDTQYF
few	-	TRBV24-1	TRBJ2-5	TGTGCCACCAGTGCATACGTTGGCACCCAAGAGACCCAGTACTTC	CATSAYVGTQETQYF
few	-	TRBV28	TRBJ1-1	TGTGCCAGCAGTTTAAATAAGGTAATGGAAGCTTTCTTT	CASSLNKVMEAFF
many	TRBD2	TRBV29-1	TRBJ2-7	TGCAGCGTGAAGGGACTAGCGGGAGTTAACGAGCAGTACTTC	CSVKGLAGVNEQYF
many	-	TRBV6-2/TRBV6-3	TRBJ1-5	TGTGCCAGCAGTTACTCGATCATTGATCGGCAGCCCCAGCATTTT	CASSYSIIDRQPQHF
-	-	TRBV12-3/TRBV12-4	TRBJ1-2	TGTGCCAGCAGTTTGGGAGCTAACTATGGCTACACCTTC	CASSLGANYGYTF
many	-	TRBV5-1	TRBJ2-7	TGCGCCAGCAGCTTGGATGGGGATTCGGGGCAGTACTTC	CASSLDGDSGQYF
-	-	TRBV5-4	TRBJ1-1	TGTGCCAGCAGCTTGTCTCAGAACACTGAAGCTTTCTTT	CASSLSQNTEAFF
many	TRBD1	TRBV19	TRBJ2-6	TGTGCCAGTAGTATCGGCCCCACAGGGGCTGGGGCCAACGTCCTGACTTTC	CASSIGPTGAGANVLTF
few	TRBD1	TRBV20-1	TRBJ2-2	TGCAGTGCTCCAAGGGGGCAGAACACCGGGGAGCTGTTTTTT	CSAPRGQNTGELFF
many	TRBD2	TRBV7-9	TRBJ2-7	TGTGCCAGCAGCCCCAGCGGGGGCGGCTACGAGCAGTACTTC	CASSPSGGGYEQYF
few	-	TRBV14	TRBJ2-2	TGTGCCAGCAGCCAAGTACAGAACACCGGGGAGCTGTTTTTT	CASSQVQNTGELFF
many	-	TRBV12-3/TRBV12-4	TRBJ2-2	TGTGCCAGCAGTAGACCCGTCGGCGGGGAGCTGTTTTTT	CASSRPVGGELFF